This TCR beta chain was captured by sequencing in a study of cytomegalovirus exposure and HLA in healthy donors. General study results and limits: When analyzed later, a missense DCLRE1C variant was found to be linked to TCR beta V- and J-gene trimming. Common viral pathogens seemed to be connected with several of the most significant clusters, according to a later analysis.

The PCR ran on 60 Vbeta and 13 Jbeta primers. Libraries were prepared by immunoSEQ multiplex PCR; TCRdb keeps only in-frame clonotypes and omits some of them. Among 95,000 to 150,000 clones, 70% to 85% were seen once, and the ten largest hold about 6%. Trimming removed 10 bases at V and 0 bases at J, with 16 bases between. Germline CDR1 ENHRY, CDR2 SYGVKD. The CDR3 runs to 16 residues. Remarks on this clone: Its antigen is not identified.

This clonotype was sampled from a man aged 18 to 35 in good health and CMV-seropositive. The chain combines TRBV10-3 with TRBJ2-6, with D uncertain. The source material was PBMCs. CDR3 in DNA: TGTGCCACTTCCCTCGGGTTTAACTCTGGGGCCAACGTCCTGACTTTC. This translates into CATSLGFNSGANVLTF.